Included here is one T cell receptor (beta chain) sequence, with context. Its cognate antigen has yet to be identified. Qualities for individual bases were not recorded, and no much larger clone is one base off. The library was obtained by PCR. Sequencing took place on an Illumina HiSeq 2500. TCR libraries were prepared with molecular barcoding, using unique molecular identifiers to normalize TCRbeta repertoire quantification. TCRdb's own reprocessing of the public reads used fastp at Q25 and MiXCR and kept productive beta chains. Under each unique CDR3 protein, matching rows form one entry showing the most common genes and DNA. Here the sample has about 440,000 distinct CDR3 sequences; around two fifths occur a single time. In total, the top ten clones hold around a quarter of the sample. This sample is drawn from a study of T-cell reconstitution after alpha-beta-depleted transplantation in children (dated by TCRdb to between 2015 and 2016). In terms of the full investigation: Using TCR repertoire profiling, the study quantitatively followed how T-cell immune reconstitution unfolded in children after TCRalphabeta/CD19-depleted allogeneic hematopoietic cell transplantation.

Beyond this particular receptor, the publication reports: The high TCRbeta diversity at day 60 in some patients was ascribed to recipient T cells and intrathymic progenitors that had survived conditioning. About two months after transplant, the apparently early recovery of alphabetaT-cell counts reportedly depended on just several hundred clones that had expanded rapidly and came from non-depleted graft cells. The frequencies of hyperexpanded clones fell over the following months, and after one year, T-cell counts and TCRbeta diversity were mostly attributed to newly produced T cells.

This specimen's treatment or condition label, interpreted: allogeneic hematopoietic cell transplantation with graft depleted of TCRalphabeta T cells and CD19 B cells. The children who served as transplant recipients had been given grafts of TCRalphabeta/CD19-depleted allogeneic hematopoietic cells. The sequencing used PBMCs, collected before TCRalphabeta/CD19-depleted stem cell transplant. The sequence came from a girl aged 2-10 years with aplastic anemia, due to receive a stem cell transplant.

The sequence in DNA is TGTGCCAGCAGTCTGGGGACAAGACCCTACGAGCAGTACTTC. It translates as CASSLGTRPYEQYF. Rearrangement joined TRBV12-3 or TRBV12-4 to TRBJ2-7; the best D guess is TRBD1, with 6 bases matching. Trimming takes 5 bases from V and 2 bases from J, and the germline ends sit 13 bases apart. Inclusive of the bounding cysteine and phenylalanine, the CDR3 is 14 residues long. Solely the CDR3 DNA is kept, with 42 bases framed from the first base.